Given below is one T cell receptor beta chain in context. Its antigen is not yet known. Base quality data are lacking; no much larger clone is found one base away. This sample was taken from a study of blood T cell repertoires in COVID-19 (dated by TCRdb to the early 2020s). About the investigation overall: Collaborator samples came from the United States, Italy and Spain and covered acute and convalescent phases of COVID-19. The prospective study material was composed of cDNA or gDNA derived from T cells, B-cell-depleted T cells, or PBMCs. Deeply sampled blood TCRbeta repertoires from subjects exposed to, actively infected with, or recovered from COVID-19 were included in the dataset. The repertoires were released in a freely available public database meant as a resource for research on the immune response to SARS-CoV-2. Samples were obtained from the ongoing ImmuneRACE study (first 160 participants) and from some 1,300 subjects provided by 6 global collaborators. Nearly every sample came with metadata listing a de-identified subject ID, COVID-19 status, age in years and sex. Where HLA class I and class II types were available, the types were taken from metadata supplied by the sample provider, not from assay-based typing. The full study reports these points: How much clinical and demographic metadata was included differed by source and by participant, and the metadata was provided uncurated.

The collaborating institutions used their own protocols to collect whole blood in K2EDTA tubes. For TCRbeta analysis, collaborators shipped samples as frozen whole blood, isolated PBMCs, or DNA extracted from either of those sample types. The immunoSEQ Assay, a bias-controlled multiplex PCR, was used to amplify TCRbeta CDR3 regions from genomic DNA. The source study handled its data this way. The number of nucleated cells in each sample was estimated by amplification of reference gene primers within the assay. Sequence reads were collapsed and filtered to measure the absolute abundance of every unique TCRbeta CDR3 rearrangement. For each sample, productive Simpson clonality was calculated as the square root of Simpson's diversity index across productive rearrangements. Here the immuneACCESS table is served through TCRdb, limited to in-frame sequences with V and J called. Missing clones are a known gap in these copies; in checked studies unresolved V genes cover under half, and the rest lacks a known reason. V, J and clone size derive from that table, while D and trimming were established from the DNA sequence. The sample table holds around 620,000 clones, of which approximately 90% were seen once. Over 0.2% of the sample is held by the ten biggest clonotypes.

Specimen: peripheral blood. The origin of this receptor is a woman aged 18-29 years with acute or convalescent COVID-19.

This receptor has the CDR3 CASSESRSSYNEQFF. Here is the DNA: TGCGCCAGCAGTGAGTCGCGGAGCTCCTACAATGAGCAGTTCTTC. The rearrangement combines TRBV10-1 with TRBJ2-1; the D gene is not confidently resolved. V is pared back by 0 bases and J by 0 bases, with 6 bases lying between the germline termini. According to the germline V gene (reference sequence), CDR1 reads WNHNN and CDR2 reads SYGVQD. The CDR3 holds 15 amino acids from the cysteine to the phenylalanine. Only the CDR3 region is kept as DNA, spanning 45 bases read in frame from base 1.